The 12 T cell receptor beta chains reported below all come from one sample, sequenced in a study of STAT5B mutations in CD4+ large granular lymphocyte leukemia. Libraries were prepared by immunoSEQ multiplex PCR; TCRdb keeps only in-frame clonotypes and omits some of them. This table has over 35,000 clones, around 85% appearing once. Sequences were obtained from CD4+ T cells from blood buffy coats. These receptor sequences come from a human donor in good health.

This clone occurred once. The V and J genes are TRBV7-9 and TRBJ2-5, with 9 positions matching TRBD2. In germline, CDR1 is SEHNR, CDR2 FQNEAQ (reference sequence). The CDR3 consists of 15 residues. J gave up 2 bases and V 5 bases, and 6 bases lay outside the gene matches. The CDR3 sequence: CASSRLAAEQETQYF. CDR3 nucleotide sequence: TGTGCCAGCAGCCGACTAGCGGCCGAACAAGAGACCCAGTACTTC.

This clone was seen more than once but under ten times. In DNA form, the CDR3 reads TGCGCCAGCAGAGTAACAGGGGGAGACACCATATATTTT. This sequence encodes CASRVTGGDTIYF. The V gene is TRBV4-1, the J gene TRBJ1-3; 8 bases align to TRBD1. The CDR3 is 13 amino acids. Trimming cost V 6 bases and J 8 bases; bases outside gene matches: 6. CDR1 MGHRA and CDR2 YSYEKL come from the germline V gene.

The rearrangement joins TRBV27 to TRBJ1-6; possible D gene TRBD1, 5 bases. There are 14 residues in the CDR3. The germline V gene encodes CDR1 MNHEY and CDR2 SMNVEV (reference sequence). Trimming stripped 10 bases from V and 0 bases from J, with 10 bases between. CDR3 amino acids: CATGTSSYNSPLHF. Written as DNA, the CDR3 is TGTGCCACGGGGACGAGCTCCTATAATTCACCCCTCCACTTT.

This rearrangement joins TRBV5-6 to TRBJ2-4; D gene ambiguous. V was cut by 1 base and J by 7 bases, with 6 bases left in between. Germline V CDR1 and CDR2: SGHDT, YYEEEE. The CDR3 spans 12 residues. CDR3 loop: CASSLISNIQYF. The CDR3 nucleotides are TGTGCCAGCAGCTTGATTTCGAACATTCAGTACTTC. Filled out from reference TRBV5-6 and TRBJ2-4, the complete variable domain reads DAGVTQSPTHLIKTRGQQVTLRCSPKSGHDTVSWYQQALGQGPQFIFQYYEEEERQRGNFPDRFSGHQFPNYSSELNVNALLLGDSALYLCASSLISNIQYFGAGTRLSVL.

This clone was counted a single time. The chain links TRBV9 to TRBJ2-2, with 10 bases fitting TRBD1. J gave up 6 bases and V 3 bases, and 5 bases lay outside the gene matches. Germline CDR1 SGDLS, CDR2 YYNGEE. This CDR3 region has 15 residues. The CDR3 reads CASSASGQGSGELFF. For the CDR3, the DNA is TGTGCCAGCAGCGCCTCGGGACAGGGGTCCGGGGAGCTGTTTTTT. Looking up the rest from reference TRBV9 and TRBJ2-2 gives the full variable domain: DSGVTQTPKHLITATGQRVTLRCSPRSGDLSVYWYQQSLDQGLQFLIQYYNGEERAKGNILERFSAQQFPDLHSELNLSSLELGDSALYFCASSASGQGSGELFFGEGSRLTVL.

This clone came up once. The chain combines TRBV6-1 with TRBJ2-3; 9 bases are shared with TRBD2. From germline, CDR1 is MNHNS and CDR2 SASEGT. Trimming at V came to 6 bases and at J to 6 bases, leaving 10 bases not matched to a gene. The CDR3 consists of 15 residues. CDR3 sequence: CASRIFSGSPDTQYF. DNA for the CDR3: TGTGCCAGCAGGATCTTTAGCGGGAGTCCGGATACGCAGTATTTT.

This clone was counted only a few times. V and J are TRBV5-4 and TRBJ1-1; TRBD1 is a possible D gene (5 bases). From germline, CDR1 is SGHNT and CDR2 YYREEE (reference sequence). CDR3 size: 14 residues. Trimming removed 6 bases at V and 4 bases at J, with 16 bases between. DNA of the CDR3: TGTGCCAGCACCGGGGGTCTGTCGGGCACTGAAGCTTTCTTT. Translation: CASTGGLSGTEAFF. The full variable domain, completed using reference TRBV5-4 and TRBJ1-1, is ETGVTQSPTHLIKTRGQQVTLRCSSQSGHNTVSWYQQALGQGPQFIFQYYREEENGRGNFPPRFSGLQFPNYSSELNVNALELDDSALYLCASTGGLSGTEAFFGQGTRLTVV.

DNA of the CDR3: TGCGCCAGCAGCTTGACCAATACAGGGTTGTCTGGAAACACCATATATTTT. Protein: CASSLTNTGLSGNTIYF. The V gene is TRBV5-1, the J gene TRBJ1-3; possible D gene TRBD1, 6 bases. V dropped 1 base and J dropped 1 base, with 15 bases sitting between them. This CDR3 comprises 17 residues. Germline loops: CDR1 SGHRS, CDR2 YFSETQ.

The rearrangement uses TRBV5-1 and TRBJ2-2; tentatively, D is TRBD1 (5 bases). The CDR3 totals 14 residues. The germline V and J ends were trimmed by 6 bases and 7 bases, with 16 bases remaining between them. Germline CDR1 reads SGHRS; CDR2 reads YFSETQ. CDR3 sequence reads: CASTGIESSGELFF. Here the CDR3 DNA reads TGCGCCAGCACAGGGATTGAGTCGAGCGGGGAGCTGTTTTTT. Supplemented by reference TRBV5-1 and TRBJ2-2, the full variable domain reads KAGVTQTPRYLIKTRGQQVTLSCSPISGHRSVSWYQQTPGQGLQFLFEYFSETQRNKGNFPGRFSGRQFSNSRSEMNVSTLELGDSALYLCASTGIESSGELFFGEGSRLTVL.

The chain recombines TRBV18 with TRBJ1-4, with no clear D. The V gene lost 3 bases and the J gene lost 2 bases, with 13 bases spanning the gap. The CDR3 contains 16 residues. CDR1 is KGHSH and CDR2 is LQKENI in the germline V gene. The CDR3 nucleotides are TGTGCCAGCTCACCCCAAGAACAGAATACTAATGAAAAACTGTTTTTT. As protein: CASSPQEQNTNEKLFF.

The J gene is TRBJ1-2, the V gene TRBV4-2, with D hard to call. Trimming removed 5 bases from V and 8 bases from J, with 27 bases in between. Germline CDR1 reads LGHNA; CDR2 reads YNFKEQ. This CDR3 region has 17 residues. CDR3 loop: CASSSLEASQPVGGYTF. The CDR3 region has the DNA TGTGCCAGCAGCTCTCTGGAGGCCTCACAACCTGTGGGGGGCTACACCTTC.

The chain is built from TRBV2 and TRBJ1-1, with D tentatively TRBD1 (6 bases). The CDR3 covers 14 residues. In germline, CDR1 is SNHLY, CDR2 FYNNEI. V was clipped by 7 bases and J by 5 bases, with 17 bases between them. The CDR3 region is CASNLQGDWTEAFF. The CDR3 bases are TGTGCCAGCAACCTACAGGGAGACTGGACTGAAGCTTTCTTT.